The entry below gives a single T cell receptor beta chain sequence along with its context. Its antigen is still unknown. This specimen comes from a study of cytomegalovirus exposure and HLA in healthy donors. Study observations and caveats: Cytomegalovirus status was reportedly diagnosed by the classifier with high sensitivity and specificity. Most TCR sequences were rare, but some public TCRs occurred in many donors.

This CDR3 has 13 residues. Germline V gene lookup returns CDR1 MNHEY and CDR2 SMNVEV (reference sequence). Trimming removed 2 bases at V and 4 bases at J, with 8 bases between. This table comes from immunoSEQ multiplex PCR, and its TCRdb copy is limited to in-frame clones, with some not included. The sample yields more than 90,000 clones, roughly 88% seen once. This clonotype originated in a man aged 18-30 years in good health and CMV-seronegative. Sequenced: PBMCs. The J gene is TRBJ2-5, the V gene TRBV27; tentative D call: TRBD1 (5 bases). CDR3 protein: CASSLQGAETQYF. Here the CDR3 DNA reads TGTGCCAGCAGTTTACAGGGTGCAGAGACCCAGTACTTC.